This T cell receptor beta chain comes out of a study of shared clonotypes between healthy human individuals. Study outcomes and limitations: Limitation of the genetic and exposure-history diversity represented came from the few donors.

V shed 6 bases, J shed 2 bases, and the junction held 6 bases outside the gene matches. CDR3 length equals 14 residues. Looked up from germline, CDR1 is MNHEY and CDR2 is SVGAGI. Concerning this clone: The antigen is undetermined.

Once extracted for a subset, genomic DNA was divided evenly among several immunoSEQ plates. Libraries were prepared by immunoSEQ multiplex PCR; TCRdb keeps only in-frame clonotypes and omits some of them. Among some 470,000 clones listed, 76% were seen once. Material: PBMCs. The chain employs TRBV6-5 and TRBJ2-5; 7 bases fit TRBD1. This sequence originates from a woman aged 40 to 49 in good health. Some clones in this sample may be carry-over from other donors' samples. The CDR3 here is CASRAPGGQETQYF. CDR3 nucleotides: TGTGCCAGCAGGGCCCCAGGGGGTCAAGAGACCCAGTACTTC.